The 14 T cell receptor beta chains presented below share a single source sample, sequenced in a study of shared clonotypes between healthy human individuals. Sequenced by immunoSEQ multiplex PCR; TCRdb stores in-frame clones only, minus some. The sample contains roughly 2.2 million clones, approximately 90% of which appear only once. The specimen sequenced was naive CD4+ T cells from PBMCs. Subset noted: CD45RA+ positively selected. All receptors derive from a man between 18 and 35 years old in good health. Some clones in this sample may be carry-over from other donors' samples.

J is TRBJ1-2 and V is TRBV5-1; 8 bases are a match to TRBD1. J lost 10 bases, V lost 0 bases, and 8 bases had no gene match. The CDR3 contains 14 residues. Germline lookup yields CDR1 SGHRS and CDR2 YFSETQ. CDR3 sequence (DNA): TGCGCCAGCAGCTTGGGTCTGGACAGGGTCTACTACACCTTC. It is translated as CASSLGLDRVYYTF.

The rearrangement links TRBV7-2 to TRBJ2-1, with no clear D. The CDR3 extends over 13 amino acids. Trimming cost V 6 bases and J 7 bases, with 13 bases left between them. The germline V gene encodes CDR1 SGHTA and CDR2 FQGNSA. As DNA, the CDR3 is TGTGCCAGCAGTGTGCAGGTAAGAAATGAGCAGTTCTTC. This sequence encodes CASSVQVRNEQFF.

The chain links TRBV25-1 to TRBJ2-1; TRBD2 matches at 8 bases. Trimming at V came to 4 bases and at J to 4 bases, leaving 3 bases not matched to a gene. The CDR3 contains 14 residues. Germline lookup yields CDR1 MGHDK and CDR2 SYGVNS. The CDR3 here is CASSGPSGYNEQFF. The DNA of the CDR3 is TGTGCCAGCAGTGGGCCTAGCGGGTACAATGAGCAGTTCTTC.

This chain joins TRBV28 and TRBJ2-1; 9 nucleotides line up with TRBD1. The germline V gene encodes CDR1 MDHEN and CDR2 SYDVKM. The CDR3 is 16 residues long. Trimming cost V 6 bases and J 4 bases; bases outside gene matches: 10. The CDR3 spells CASSRPGTGIYNEQFF. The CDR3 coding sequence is TGTGCCAGCAGCCGCCCTGGGACAGGGATATACAATGAGCAGTTCTTC.

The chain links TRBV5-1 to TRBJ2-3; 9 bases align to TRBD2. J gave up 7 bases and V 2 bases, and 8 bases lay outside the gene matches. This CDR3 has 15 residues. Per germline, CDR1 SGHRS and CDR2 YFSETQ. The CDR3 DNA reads TGCGCCAGCAGCTTTGATAGCGGGAGATTCAATACGCAGTATTTT. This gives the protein CASSFDSGRFNTQYF.

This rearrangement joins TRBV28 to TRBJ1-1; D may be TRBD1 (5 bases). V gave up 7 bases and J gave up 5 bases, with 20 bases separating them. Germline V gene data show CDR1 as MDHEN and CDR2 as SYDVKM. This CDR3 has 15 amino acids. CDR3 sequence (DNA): TGTGCCAGCATCGGTGGTGGGGCCACCACGACTGAAGCTTTCTTT. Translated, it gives CASIGGGATTTEAFF.

The CDR3, as DNA: TGTGCCAGCAGCTTAGCCTACGGCTACCAAGAGACCCAGTACTTC. Its protein product is CASSLAYGYQETQYF. The chain recombines TRBV7-6 with TRBJ2-5; D is undetermined. The CDR3 runs to 15 residues. Germline CDR1 and CDR2: SGHVS and FNYEAQ. With 0 bases removed from V and 0 bases from J, the gap between germline ends came to 8 bases.

The CDR3 nucleotides read TGTGCCAGCAGCTTAGCAGGGCTCGGCGAGCAGTACTTC. Residues: CASSLAGLGEQYF. The rearrangement links TRBV7-2 to TRBJ2-7, with unresolved D. V lost 0 bases to trimming and J lost 6 bases, with 9 bases between them. The CDR3 loop spans 13 amino acids. CDR1 and CDR2 (germline): SGHTA, FQGNSA.

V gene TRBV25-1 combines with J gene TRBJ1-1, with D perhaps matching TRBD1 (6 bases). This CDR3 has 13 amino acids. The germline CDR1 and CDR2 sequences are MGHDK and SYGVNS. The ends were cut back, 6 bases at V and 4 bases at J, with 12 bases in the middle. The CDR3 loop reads CASRMGARTEAFF. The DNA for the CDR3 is TGTGCCAGCAGGATGGGGGCGCGCACTGAAGCTTTCTTT.

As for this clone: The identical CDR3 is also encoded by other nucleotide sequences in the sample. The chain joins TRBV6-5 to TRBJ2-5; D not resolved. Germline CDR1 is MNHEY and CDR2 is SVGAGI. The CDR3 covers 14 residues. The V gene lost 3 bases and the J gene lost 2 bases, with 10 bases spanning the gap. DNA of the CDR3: TGTGCCAGCAGTTATTCGAGGATTCAAGAGACCCAGTACTTC. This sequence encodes CASSYSRIQETQYF.

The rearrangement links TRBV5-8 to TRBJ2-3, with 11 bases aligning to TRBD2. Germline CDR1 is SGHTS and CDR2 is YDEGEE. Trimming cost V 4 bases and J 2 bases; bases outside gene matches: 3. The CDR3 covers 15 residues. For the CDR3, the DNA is TGTGCCAGCAGCAGTAGCGGGAGGGCCACAGATACGCAGTATTTT. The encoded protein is CASSSSGRATDTQYF.

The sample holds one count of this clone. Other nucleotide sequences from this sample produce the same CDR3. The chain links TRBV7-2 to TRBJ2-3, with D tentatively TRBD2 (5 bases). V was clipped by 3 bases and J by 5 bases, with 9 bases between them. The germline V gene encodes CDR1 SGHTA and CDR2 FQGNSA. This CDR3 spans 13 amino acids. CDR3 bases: TGTGCCAGCAGCTTGGCACGGGAAGATACGCAGTATTTT. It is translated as CASSLAREDTQYF.

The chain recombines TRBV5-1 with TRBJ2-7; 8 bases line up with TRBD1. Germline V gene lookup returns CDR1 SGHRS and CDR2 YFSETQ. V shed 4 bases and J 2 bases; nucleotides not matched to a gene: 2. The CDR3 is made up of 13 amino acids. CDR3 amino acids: CASSQGQAYEQYF. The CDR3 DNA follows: TGCGCCAGCAGCCAGGGACAGGCCTACGAGCAGTACTTC.

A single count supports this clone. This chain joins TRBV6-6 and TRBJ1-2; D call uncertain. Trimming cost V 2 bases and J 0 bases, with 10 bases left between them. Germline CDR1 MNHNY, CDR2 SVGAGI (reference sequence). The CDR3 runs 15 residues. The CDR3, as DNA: TGTGCCAGCAGTTACCCCACTGACACTAACTATGGCTACACCTTC. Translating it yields CASSYPTDTNYGYTF.